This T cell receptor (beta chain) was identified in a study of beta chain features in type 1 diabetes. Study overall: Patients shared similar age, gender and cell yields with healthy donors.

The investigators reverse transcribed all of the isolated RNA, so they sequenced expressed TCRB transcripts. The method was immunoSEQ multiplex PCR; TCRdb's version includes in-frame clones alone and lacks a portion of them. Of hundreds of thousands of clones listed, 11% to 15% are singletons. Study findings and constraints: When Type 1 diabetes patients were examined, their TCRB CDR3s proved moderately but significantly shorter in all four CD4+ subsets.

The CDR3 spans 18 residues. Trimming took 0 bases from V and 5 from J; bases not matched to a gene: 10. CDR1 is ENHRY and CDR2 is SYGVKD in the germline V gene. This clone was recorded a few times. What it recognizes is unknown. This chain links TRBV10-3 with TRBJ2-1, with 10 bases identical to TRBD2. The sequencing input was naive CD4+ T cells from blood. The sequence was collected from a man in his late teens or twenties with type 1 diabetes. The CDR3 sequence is CAISESSGGAGGHNEQFF. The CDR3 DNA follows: TGTGCCATCAGTGAGTCGTCTGGGGGAGCGGGAGGGCACAATGAGCAGTTCTTC.